The 32 T cell receptor beta chains reported below all come from one sample, sequenced in a study of blood T cells in healthy people across ages. A second PCR of 7 to 11 cycles used a sample-barcoded 5' primer and a J-beta primer mix. TCRdb processed the 5' RACE reads anew with MiXCR; each CDR3 protein has one entry. The sample has approximately 1.5 million distinct CDR3 sequences; around 36% are singletons. The material sequenced was blood. The receptors here all came from a woman in her twenties or thirties in good health.

Only a few counts were recorded for this clonotype. The rearrangement links TRBV7-2 to TRBJ1-5; D not resolved. Germline V CDR1 and CDR2: SGHTA, FQGNSA. The V gene lost 1 base and the J gene lost 6 bases, with 7 bases spanning the gap. CDR3 size: 13 residues. The CDR3 sequence is CASSLVRGQPQHF. CDR3 coding DNA: TGTGCCAGCAGCTTAGTGCGGGGTCAGCCCCAGCATTTT. The full variable domain, rest sourced from reference TRBV7-2 and TRBJ1-5, is GAGVSQSPSNKVTEKGKDVELRCDPISGHTALYWYRQSLGQGLEFLIYFQGNSAPDKSGLPSDRFSAERTGGSVSTLTIQRTQQEDSAVYLCASSLVRGQPQHFGDGTRLSIL.

Only a few counts were recorded for this clonotype. This sequence joins TRBV28 and TRBJ2-5; 12 bases are a match to TRBD2. The CDR3 has 16 residues. Germline CDR1 and CDR2: MDHEN and SYDVKM. Trimming took 4 bases from V and 2 from J; bases not matched to a gene: 5. The CDR3 is CASSSGLAGFQETQYF. The CDR3 DNA reads as TGTGCCAGCAGTTCTGGACTAGCGGGGTTTCAAGAGACCCAGTACTTC.

There are a few counts of this clonotype. The chain combines TRBV6-5 with TRBJ2-1, with no clear D. CDR1 and CDR2 from the germline V gene are MNHEY and SVGAGI. V was cut by 5 bases and J by 1 base, with 12 bases left in between. The CDR3 has 15 residues. CDR3 region: CASSPQASSYNEQFF. CDR3 DNA: TGTGCCAGCAGTCCCCAGGCCTCATCCTACAATGAGCAGTTCTTC.

In DNA form, the CDR3 reads TGTGCCAGCAGCTTAGTGGGTCAGGGGGTCAACGAGCAGTACTTC. This codes for CASSLVGQGVNEQYF. V and J are TRBV7-9 and TRBJ2-7; TRBD1 matches 7 bases. This CDR3 comprises 15 residues. V lost 1 base and J lost 5; bases outside the gene matches: 8. Looked up from germline, CDR1 is SEHNR and CDR2 is FQNEAQ (reference sequence). Filled out from reference TRBV7-9 and TRBJ2-7, the complete variable domain reads DTGVSQNPRHKITKRGQNVTFRCDPISEHNRLYWYRQTLGQGPEFLTYFQNEAQLEKSRLLSDRFSAERPKGSFSTLEIQRTEQGDSAMYLCASSLVGQGVNEQYFGPGTRLTVT.

This chain uses TRBV20-1 with TRBJ2-1; 11 bases are shared with TRBD2. After removal of 6 bases from V and 1 base from J, the junction contained 8 bases not matched to a gene. There are 16 residues in the CDR3. CDR1 and CDR2 from the germline V gene are DFQATT and SNEGSKA (reference sequence). For the CDR3, the DNA is TGCAGTGCCGTGGTAGCGGGAGGGCCTTCCTACAATGAGCAGTTCTTC. This codes for CSAVVAGGPSYNEQFF.

In its sample, this clonotype was seen once. The chain employs TRBV20-1 and TRBJ1-1; possibly TRBD1 for D (5 bases). Trimming stripped 6 bases from V and 0 bases from J, with 14 bases between. The germline V gene encodes CDR1 DFQATT and CDR2 SNEGSKA (reference sequence). The CDR3 extends over 14 amino acids. The chain's CDR3 is CSAAGRTMNTEAFF. The CDR3 nucleotides are TGCAGTGCCGCGGGACGGACGATGAACACTGAAGCTTTCTTT.

J is TRBJ2-1 and V is TRBV19, with D unclear. The V end lost 4 bases, the J end lost 10 bases, and 14 bases lay between the germline ends. This CDR3 spans 13 amino acids. Germline V gene lookup returns CDR1 LNHDA and CDR2 SQIVND (reference sequence). The CDR3, as DNA: TGTGCCAGTAGTACACCACTCGATCGGGAGCAGTTCTTC. Residues: CASSTPLDREQFF.

This clonotype has a single count. One end of the junction fails to match germline, which may point to a read error. This chain connects TRBV7-9 to TRBJ2-7; 8 bases match TRBD2. The germline V gene has CDR1 SEHNR and CDR2 FQNEAQ (reference sequence). This CDR3 is built from 16 residues. The CDR3 nucleotides read TGTACCAGCAGCTCAACAGCGGGGGCTCTCTCCTACGAGCAGTACTTC. The encoded protein is CTSSSTAGALSYEQYF.

This chain links TRBV9 with TRBJ2-7, with TRBD2 identical over 13 bases. This CDR3 region has 15 residues. Germline CDR1 is SGDLS and CDR2 is YYNGEE. With V trimmed by 5 bases and J by 0 bases, 2 bases remained unmatched. The CDR3 loop is CASRGTSGDSYEQYF. The CDR3 coding sequence is TGTGCCAGCAGGGGGACTAGCGGGGACTCCTACGAGCAGTACTTC. The complete variable domain, with remaining parts taken from reference TRBV9 and TRBJ2-7, reads DSGVTQTPKHLITATGQRVTLRCSPRSGDLSVYWYQQSLDQGLQFLIQYYNGEERAKGNILERFSAQQFPDLHSELNLSSLELGDSALYFCASRGTSGDSYEQYFGPGTRLTVT.

The rearrangement links TRBV20-1 to TRBJ2-3; weak D call: TRBD1 (5 bases). The CDR3 runs to 14 residues. Trimming removed 3 bases from V and 5 bases from J, with 15 bases in between. Germline V lookup: CDR1 DFQATT, CDR2 SNEGSKA (reference sequence). DNA of the CDR3: TGCAGTGCTAGGATCCCTAAAAGGGGAGATACGCAGTATTTT. Translated, it gives CSARIPKRGDTQYF.

The CDR3 nucleotides read TGTGCCAGCAGCTTAGGCGGGACAGGGCTAGCCTACGAGCAGTACTTC. Translation: CASSLGGTGLAYEQYF. This chain uses TRBV13 with TRBJ2-7; 9 nucleotides agree with TRBD1. V lost 0 bases, J lost 2 bases, and 5 bases stayed unmatched. CDR3 length: 16 residues. Germline CDR1 PRHDT, CDR2 FYEKMQ (reference sequence). Supplemented by reference TRBV13 and TRBJ2-7, the full variable domain reads AAGVIQSPRHLIKEKRETATLKCYPIPRHDTVYWYQQGPGQDPQFLISFYEKMQSDKGSIPDRFSAQQFSDYHSELNMSSLELGDSALYFCASSLGGTGLAYEQYFGPGTRLTVT.

With regard to this clonotype: The junction does not match germline at one end; this may be a read error. V is TRBV2 and J is TRBJ2-5; unclear D gene. The CDR3 runs to 12 residues. CDR1 and CDR2 (germline): SNHLY, FYNNEI. CDR3 sequence reads: CVSRSGQETQYF. The CDR3 DNA sequence: TGTGTCAGCAGGTCCGGGCAAGAGACCCAGTACTTC.

As concerns this clonotype: This sequence may be a read error, since a much larger clone differs from it by one base. This rearrangement joins TRBV10-3 to TRBJ2-7, with D tentatively TRBD1 or TRBD2 (5 bases each). The germline gives CDR1 ENHRY, CDR2 SYGVKD. The CDR3 length is 13 residues. The V gene lost 8 bases and the J gene lost 3 bases, with 14 bases spanning the gap. The CDR3 coding sequence is TGTGCCATCGGTGCGAGAGGGGTCTACGAGCAGTACTTC. It codes for CAIGARGVYEQYF.

The CDR3 DNA is TGCGCCAGCAGCCAAGATAGAGAAGGGGGTACCGTCTACGAGCAGTACTTC. It specifies CASSQDREGGTVYEQYF. The chain has TRBV4-1 and TRBJ2-7; the D gene is possibly TRBD1 (6 bases). The V and J ends lost 0 bases and 3 bases respectively, with 18 bases between them. The CDR3 is 17 residues long. In germline, CDR1 is MGHRA, CDR2 YSYEKL.

This clonotype was detected only a few times. The chain joins TRBV20-1 to TRBJ1-5, with D perhaps matching TRBD1 (6 bases). The germline V and J ends were trimmed by 6 bases and 5 bases, with 20 bases remaining between them. CDR1 and CDR2 from the germline V gene are DFQATT and SNEGSKA (reference sequence). This CDR3 spans 15 amino acids. The chain's CDR3 is CSAIRQALADQPQHF. For the CDR3, the DNA is TGCAGTGCCATAAGACAGGCCTTGGCGGATCAGCCCCAGCATTTT.

The chain employs TRBV7-2 and TRBJ2-2; D unresolved. The V and J ends lost 6 bases and 5 bases respectively, with 10 bases between them. The CDR3 covers 13 residues. Germline assignment: CDR1 SGHTA and CDR2 FQGNSA. CDR3 residues: CASRTYRTGELFF. DNA of the CDR3: TGTGCCAGCAGGACTTACCGAACCGGGGAGCTGTTTTTT.

This clonotype was found a few times. The chain joins TRBV20-1 to TRBJ2-7; D might be TRBD1 or TRBD2, each matching 5 bases. This CDR3 comprises 14 residues. Germline V gene data show CDR1 as DFQATT and CDR2 as SNEGSKA (reference sequence). Trimming took 5 bases from V and 3 from J, leaving 17 bases between them. CDR3 sequence reads: CSALRGSQVYEQYF. Here the CDR3 DNA reads TGCAGTGCTTTACGGGGCAGCCAAGTCTACGAGCAGTACTTC.

The chain uses TRBV19 and TRBJ2-7; 9 bases are a match to TRBD2. The DNA end is more similar to TRBJ2-5, so the J call may be wrong. Germline CDR1 is LNHDA and CDR2 is SQIVND (reference sequence). The CDR3 is 14 amino acids. The CDR3 loop is CASSSSGSSETQYF. In DNA, the CDR3 is TGTGCCAGTAGTAGTAGCGGGAGTTCAGAGACCCAGTACTTC.

Worth noting for this clonotype: The conserved phenylalanine or tryptophan is not found at the CDR3 terminus, so this likely reflects a read error. The chain couples TRBV20-1 to TRBJ2-6; 11 nucleotides align to TRBD2. The junction had 6 bases not matched to a gene; V was cut back by 3 bases and J by 2 bases. Germline V gives CDR1 DFQATT, CDR2 SNEGSKA (reference sequence). The CDR3 is made up of 17 amino acids. CDR3 loop: CSASNSGGAAGANVLTV. As DNA, the CDR3 is TGCAGTGCTAGCAATAGCGGGGGGGCCGCTGGGGCCAACGTCCTGACTGTC.

In its sample, this clonotype was seen a few times. The chain recombines TRBV10-3 with TRBJ1-2; no definite D call. The germline V gene encodes CDR1 ENHRY and CDR2 SYGVKD. Deletions cut 3 bases from V and 4 bases from J, with 9 bases between. This CDR3 has 13 amino acids. In DNA form, the CDR3 reads TGTGCCATCAGTGACGGGAGTGCCTATGGCTACACCTTC. Protein: CAISDGSAYGYTF.

V is TRBV6-5 and J is TRBJ2-1; 7 positions match TRBD1. The V gene end was trimmed by 5 bases and the J gene end by 14 bases; junction bases not matched to a gene: 6. The CDR3 runs to 11 residues. Germline lookup yields CDR1 MNHEY and CDR2 SVGAGI. For the CDR3, the DNA is TGTGCCAGCAGTCGACAGGGCTTAGAGTTCTTC. Its translation: CASSRQGLEFF.

Points on this clonotype: A much larger clone differs by one base, so this may be a read error. The chain joins TRBV7-9 to TRBJ2-3; D call uncertain. The germline gives CDR1 SEHNR, CDR2 FQNEAQ (reference sequence). The CDR3 extends over 12 amino acids. The DNA for the CDR3 is TGTGTCAGCAGCCCCCCTAGTTATACGCAGTATTTT. Encoded protein: CVSSPPSYTQYF.

This clonotype was detected only a few times. The CDR3 DNA is TGTGCCAGCAGTTTAGCGGGGGCAATGGGCAATGGAGGAGGTGAGCAGTTCTTC. Amino acid sequence: CASSLAGAMGNGGGEQFF. V and J are TRBV27 and TRBJ2-1, with TRBD2 as a possible D gene (7 bases). V shed 2 bases and J shed 9 bases, with 26 bases lying between them. The CDR3 covers 18 residues. Germline-derived CDR1 and CDR2 are MNHEY and SMNVEV (reference sequence).

This clonotype occurred a few times. The chain links TRBV6-1 to TRBJ2-6, with D uncertain. CDR1 MNHNS and CDR2 SASEGT come from the germline V gene. V lost 6 bases to trimming and J lost 0 bases, with 15 bases between them. This CDR3 region has 17 residues. The CDR3 loop is CASREFQTNSGANVLTF. The CDR3 nucleotides are TGTGCCAGCAGAGAATTTCAGACGAACTCTGGGGCCAACGTCCTGACTTTC.

The V and J genes are TRBV7-3 and TRBJ2-2; weak D call: TRBD2 (5 bases). CDR3 length equals 16 residues. CDR1 is SGHTA and CDR2 is FQGTGA in the germline V gene. The V end lost 3 bases, the J end lost 6 bases, and 17 bases lay between the germline ends. The DNA for the CDR3 is TGTGCCAGCAGCTTGTTCGCTAGCCCGGAGTCCGGGGAGCTGTTTTTT. Translating it yields CASSLFASPESGELFF. The variable domain in full, with the rest retrieved from reference TRBV7-3 and TRBJ2-2, is GAGVSQTPSNKVTEKGKYVELRCDPISGHTALYWYRQSLGQGPEFLIYFQGTGAADDSGLPNDRFFAVRPEGSVSTLKIQRTERGDSAVYLCASSLFASPESGELFFGEGSRLTVL.

This clonotype has a single count. A much larger clone lies a single base off, so this may be a read error. J is TRBJ2-7 and V is TRBV6-6; 12 bases are a match to TRBD1. Trimming took 8 bases from V and 12 from J; bases not matched to a gene: 11. CDR3 length: 13 amino acids. Germline V gives CDR1 MNHNY, CDR2 SVGAGI (reference sequence). DNA of the CDR3: TGTGCCAGCGGGACAGGGGGCATGGAGACCCGGTACTTC. Translation: CASGTGGMETRYF.

For this clonotype: One end of the junction varies from germline; a read error may be responsible. The chain recombines TRBV2 with TRBJ2-3, with 7 bases that match TRBD2. CDR1 and CDR2 (germline): SNHLY, FYNNEI. The CDR3 loop spans 15 amino acids. CDR3 sequence reads: CACSGGREFSDTQYF. CDR3 DNA: TGTGCCTGCAGTGGCGGGCGGGAGTTCTCAGATACGCAGTATTTT.

The J gene is TRBJ2-7, the V gene TRBV20-1, with D perhaps assigned TRBD1 or TRBD2 (5 bases each). V lost 4 bases and J lost 6, with 13 bases in between. The CDR3 totals 12 residues. Germline V gene lookup returns CDR1 DFQATT and CDR2 SNEGSKA (reference sequence). The CDR3 nucleotides read TGCAGTGCTACCCGGATGAGGGGCGAGCAGTACTTC. This gives the protein CSATRMRGEQYF.

The chain is built from TRBV2 and TRBJ2-4; a weak D match, TRBD1 (6 bases). The DNA end lines up better with TRBJ2-7; the J call may be wrong. Germline values: CDR1 SNHLY, CDR2 FYNNEI. The CDR3 contains 12 residues. Here the CDR3 reads CASRSGAVEQYF. CDR3 sequence (DNA): TGTGCCAGCAGATCAGGGGCGGTCGAGCAGTACTTC.

V and J are TRBV9 and TRBJ2-5; D is unresolved. The CDR3 has 16 residues. V was shortened by 0 bases and J by 0 bases, with 12 bases between the two germline ends. Germline values: CDR1 SGDLS, CDR2 YYNGEE. For the CDR3, the DNA is TGTGCCAGCAGCGTAGGGGGTAGCTCGTACCAAGAGACCCAGTACTTC. Amino acid sequence: CASSVGGSSYQETQYF.

This clonotype was detected only a few times. This rearrangement joins TRBV27 to TRBJ2-1; 8 bases agree with TRBD2. Trimming removed 8 bases from V and 5 bases from J; junction bases left unmatched: 8. Germline V gene lookup returns CDR1 MNHEY and CDR2 SMNVEV (reference sequence). CDR3 length: 14 residues. In DNA form, the CDR3 reads TGTGCCAGCGGGATAGCGGGGTTTCACAATGAGCAGTTCTTC. It codes for CASGIAGFHNEQFF.

This clonotype was observed many times. This chain uses TRBV7-6 with TRBJ2-1; D gene ambiguous. The length of the CDR3 is 15 residues. Germline CDR1 reads SGHVS; CDR2 reads FNYEAQ. V lost 0 bases and J lost 9, with 15 bases in between. The CDR3 sequence is CASSLAVQDPGEQFF. The CDR3 DNA reads as TGTGCCAGCAGCTTAGCGGTACAAGACCCGGGTGAGCAGTTCTTC.